This TCR beta chain was sequenced in a study of T-cell memory formation after mild COVID-19. Across the study: The two donors had largely donor-specific TCR clusters.

Germline V gene lookup returns CDR1 SGHDT and CDR2 YYEEEE. Trimming took 0 bases from V and 2 from J, leaving 12 bases between them. The CDR3 loop spans 15 amino acids. In this sample, this clonotype turned up a few times. Its antigen remains unknown. Findings and limits, study-wide: Researchers could not confirm that second-wave clones peaking on day 37 targeted SARS-CoV-2. CD4+ bias marked clones expanding day 15 to 37, unlike balanced contracting clones.

From 5'RACE with constant-segment primers came TCR alpha and TCR beta cDNA libraries that carried sample barcodes and UMIs. Using its own MiXCR run on the 5' RACE reads, TCRdb lists one record per CDR3 protein. The top ten hold roughly 13% of the sample, which has 350,000 to 500,000 distinct CDR3 sequences, more than 20% seen once. This clonotype was obtained from an adult woman who had mild COVID-19 (a few samples of this study predate the infection). Cell type and time point are not known. The rearrangement links TRBV5-6 to TRBJ2-7; the D gene could be TRBD1 or TRBD2 (5 bases each). Sequenced: PBMCs or a T cell subset sorted from them (not recorded which). CDR3 in DNA: TGTGCCAGCAGCTTGGTATTTGGGGGTACCTACGAGCAGTACTTC. This encodes CASSLVFGGTYEQYF.